A single sample gave rise to the 4 T cell receptor beta chains below, sequenced in a study of CD8 T cells in ankylosing spondylitis. TCRdb itself ran the 5' RACE reads through MiXCR, one entry per CDR3 protein. The sample has tens of thousands of distinct CDR3 sequences; around 26% are singletons. Sequencing input: blood, either unsorted or a sorted T cell fraction (not recorded which). The receptor source for this set is a male donor with ankylosing spondylitis or in good health (not recorded which).

V is TRBV5-1 and J is TRBJ2-1; D remains ambiguous. CDR3 length: 16 amino acids. Trimming took off 1 base at V and 0 bases at J, with 11 bases between the two ends. In germline, CDR1 is SGHRS, CDR2 YFSETQ. CDR3 bases: TGCGCCAGCAGCTTGCCCGCGAGTAGCTCCTACAATGAGCAGTTCTTC. It codes for CASSLPASSSYNEQFF.

This clonotype appeared a few times. J is TRBJ1-2 and V is TRBV3-1, with D unresolved. Germline assignment: CDR1 LGHDT and CDR2 YNNKEL (reference sequence). This CDR3 is built from 15 residues. Trimming stripped 3 bases from V and 4 bases from J, with 15 bases between. This chain's CDR3 is CASSQMDLGIYGYTF. The DNA for the CDR3 is TGTGCCAGCAGCCAGATGGACTTGGGGATCTATGGCTACACCTTC.

This clonotype was recorded a few times. The chain couples TRBV20-1 to TRBJ1-1; D remains ambiguous. Germline V gene data show CDR1 as DFQATT and CDR2 as SNEGSKA (reference sequence). The CDR3 has 13 residues. V lost 6 bases, J lost 3 bases, and 14 bases lay in between. The CDR3 here is CSATPDGDTEAFF. CDR3 bases: TGCAGTGCCACCCCGGATGGCGACACTGAAGCTTTCTTT.

The genes are TRBV7-2 and TRBJ1-5; D not certain. Deletions cut 5 bases from V and 6 bases from J, with 11 bases between. Germline V gene lookup returns CDR1 SGHTA and CDR2 FQGNSA. The CDR3 is 13 residues long. This CDR3 is CASSPQLGQPQHF. CDR3 nucleotides: TGTGCCAGCAGCCCCCAACTGGGTCAGCCCCAGCATTTT. Based on the CDR3 plus reference TRBV7-2 and TRBJ1-5, the full variable domain is GAGVSQSPSNKVTEKGKDVELRCDPISGHTALYWYRQSLGQGLEFLIYFQGNSAPDKSGLPSDRFSAERTGGSVSTLTIQRTQQEDSAVYLCASSPQLGQPQHFGDGTRLSIL.